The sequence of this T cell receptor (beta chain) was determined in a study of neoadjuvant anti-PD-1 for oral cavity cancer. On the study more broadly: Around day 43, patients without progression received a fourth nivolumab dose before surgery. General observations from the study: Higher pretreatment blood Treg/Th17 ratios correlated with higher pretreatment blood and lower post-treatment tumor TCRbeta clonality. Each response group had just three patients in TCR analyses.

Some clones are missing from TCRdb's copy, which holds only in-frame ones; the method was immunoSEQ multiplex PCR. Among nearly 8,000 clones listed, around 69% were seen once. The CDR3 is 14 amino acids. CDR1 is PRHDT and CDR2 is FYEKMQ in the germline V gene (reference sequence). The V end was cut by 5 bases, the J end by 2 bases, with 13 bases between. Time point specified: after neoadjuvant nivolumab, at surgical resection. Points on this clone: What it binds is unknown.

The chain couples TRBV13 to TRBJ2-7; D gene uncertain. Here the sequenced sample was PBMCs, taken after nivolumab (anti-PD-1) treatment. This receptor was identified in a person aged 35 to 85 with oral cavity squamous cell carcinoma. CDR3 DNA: TGTGCCAGCAGCCAAAGCTTCCCCCCCTACGAGCAGTACTTC. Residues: CASSQSFPPYEQYF.